This record looks at one T cell receptor beta chain sequence and its context. It lacks a known antigen. Per-base quality was not reported, and no clone a single base away is much larger than it. This sample stems from a study of CD8 T cells in ankylosing spondylitis (TCRdb year 2017). Background on the whole study: T cell receptor beta repertoires were profiled in healthy donors and ankylosing spondylitis patients so that disease-linked TCR variants could be found. In total, the full study cohort was made up of roughly 110 healthy donors and roughly 27 ankylosing spondylitis patients. Samples of peripheral blood were taken, and for ankylosing spondylitis patients, synovial fluid was collected as well.

The listed sequencing device is Illumina HiSeq 2500. Quantitative 5'-RACE with molecular barcodes was the method used to prepare the TCR beta libraries. The authors processed their data as follows. Disease-linked TCR variants were identified with a new computational method built on a probabilistic model of VDJ rearrangement. TCRdb trimmed the raw reads at Q25, called clones with MiXCR and kept productive beta chains. All rows with the same CDR3 protein become a single entry with the most common DNA and genes. These V and J calls are TCRdb output, not the study's own analysis. In all, the sample holds about 250,000 distinct CDR3 sequences, and 18% of those were seen once. Around a third of the sample comes from the top ten. Overall study outcomes, separate from this receptor: Significant enrichment of the disease-linked clones was reported in matched synovial fluid samples from ankylosing spondylitis patients. A TCR beta motif of fewer than 10 highly homologous amino acid variants appeared characteristic of blood from ankylosing spondylitis patients. Some TCR beta motif variants had previously been reported in synovial fluid and blood of reactive arthritis patients, which suggested common disease-initiation mechanisms. The disease-linked clones had a CD8+ phenotype and were found at relatively low frequencies in peripheral blood.

Sequenced material: blood, either unsorted or a sorted T cell fraction (not recorded which). This TCR came from a male donor with ankylosing spondylitis or in good health (not recorded which).

The CDR3 reads CASSQGQNQPQHF. At the DNA level, the sequence is TGCGCCAGCAGCCAAGGACAGAATCAGCCCCAGCATTTT. The V gene is TRBV4-1 and the J gene is TRBJ1-5; a tentative D match to TRBD1 spans 5 bases. Via the germline V gene, CDR1 is MGHRA and CDR2 YSYEKL. The CDR3 starts with the cysteine, ends with the phenylalanine, and has 13 residues. Here the CDR3 DNA is all that survives: 39 bases in frame from base 1. Deletion took 1 base off V and 4 bases off J, with a span of 5 bases between the germline ends.